This T cell receptor (beta chain) was documented in a study of T cells after yellow fever vaccination. TCRdb redid the calling of the 5' RACE reads with MiXCR, one entry per CDR3 protein. The table includes about 580,000 distinct CDR3 sequences, roughly a sixth detected once. V was shortened by 4 bases and J by 1 base, with 9 bases between the two germline ends. The CDR3 totals 13 residues. Per germline, CDR1 SQVTM and CDR2 ANQGSEA. Turning to this clonotype: Its antigen is not known.

Overall study findings and caveats: Few clonotypes appeared in both CD4 and CD8 compartments.

J is TRBJ2-3 and V is TRBV29-1; D is perhaps TRBD2 (5 bases). The receptor's source is a man in his late teens or twenties who received the YFV17D yellow fever vaccine. Specimen: PBMCs, collected more than 4 days after the first yellow fever vaccination. CDR3 region: CSVGHGGTDTQYF. The CDR3 DNA is TGCAGCGTTGGTCACGGGGGCACAGATACGCAGTATTTT.